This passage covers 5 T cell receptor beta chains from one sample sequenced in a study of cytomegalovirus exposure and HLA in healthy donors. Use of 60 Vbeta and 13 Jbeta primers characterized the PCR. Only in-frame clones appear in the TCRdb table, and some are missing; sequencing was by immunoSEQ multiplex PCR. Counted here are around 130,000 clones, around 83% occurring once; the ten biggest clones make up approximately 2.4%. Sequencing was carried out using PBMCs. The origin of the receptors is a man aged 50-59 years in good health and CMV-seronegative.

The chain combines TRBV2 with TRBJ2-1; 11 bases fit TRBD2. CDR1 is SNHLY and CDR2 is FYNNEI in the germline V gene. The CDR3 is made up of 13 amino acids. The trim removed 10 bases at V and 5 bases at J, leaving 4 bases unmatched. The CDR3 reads CATLAGGHNEQFF. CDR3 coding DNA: TGTGCCACCTTAGCGGGGGGGCACAATGAGCAGTTCTTC. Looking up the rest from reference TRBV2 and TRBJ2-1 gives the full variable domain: EPEVTQTPSHQVTQMGQEVILRCVPISNHLYFYWYRQILGQKVEFLVSFYNNEISEKSEIFDDQFSVERPDGSNFTLKIRSTKLEDSAMYFCATLAGGHNEQFFGPGTRLTVL.

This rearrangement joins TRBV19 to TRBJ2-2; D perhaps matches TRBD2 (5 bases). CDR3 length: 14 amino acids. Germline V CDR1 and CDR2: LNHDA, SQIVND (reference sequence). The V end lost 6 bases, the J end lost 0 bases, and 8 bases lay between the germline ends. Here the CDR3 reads CASRDGANTGELFF. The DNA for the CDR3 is TGTGCCAGTAGGGACGGGGCGAACACCGGGGAGCTGTTTTTT.

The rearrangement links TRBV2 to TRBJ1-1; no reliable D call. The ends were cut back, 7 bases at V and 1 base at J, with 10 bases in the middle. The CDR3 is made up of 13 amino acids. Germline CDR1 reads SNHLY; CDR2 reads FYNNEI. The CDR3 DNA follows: TGTGCCAGCAACCGCGGGAGGAACACTGAAGCTTTCTTT. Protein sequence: CASNRGRNTEAFF. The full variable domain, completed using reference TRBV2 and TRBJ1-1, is EPEVTQTPSHQVTQMGQEVILRCVPISNHLYFYWYRQILGQKVEFLVSFYNNEISEKSEIFDDQFSVERPDGSNFTLKIRSTKLEDSAMYFCASNRGRNTEAFFGQGTRLTVV.

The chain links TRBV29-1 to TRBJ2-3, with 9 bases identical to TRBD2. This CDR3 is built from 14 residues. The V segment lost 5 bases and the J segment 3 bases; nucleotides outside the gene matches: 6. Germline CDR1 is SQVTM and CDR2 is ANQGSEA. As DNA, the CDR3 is TGCAGCGTTATGGGGCTAGCGGGAACAGATACGCAGTATTTT. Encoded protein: CSVMGLAGTDTQYF.

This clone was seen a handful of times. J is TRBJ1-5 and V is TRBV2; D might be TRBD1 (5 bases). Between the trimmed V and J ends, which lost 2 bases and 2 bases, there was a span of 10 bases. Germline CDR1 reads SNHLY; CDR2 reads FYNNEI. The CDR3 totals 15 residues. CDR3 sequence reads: CASSEQGQGNQPQHF. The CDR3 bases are TGTGCCAGCAGTGAACAGGGTCAGGGCAATCAGCCCCAGCATTTT. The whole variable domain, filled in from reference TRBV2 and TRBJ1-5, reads EPEVTQTPSHQVTQMGQEVILRCVPISNHLYFYWYRQILGQKVEFLVSFYNNEISEKSEIFDDQFSVERPDGSNFTLKIRSTKLEDSAMYFCASSEQGQGNQPQHFGDGTRLSIL.